What follows describes a single TCR beta chain. PCR was performed a second time for about 7 to 12 cycles using a sample-barcoded 5' primer and a J-beta primer mix. Via MiXCR, TCRdb re-called the 5' RACE reads, giving one row per CDR3 protein. The data hold roughly 730,000 distinct CDR3 sequences, with around 50% observed a single time. The data were obtained in a study of blood T cells in healthy people across ages. The junction had 5 bases not matched to a gene; V was cut back by 5 bases and J by 3 bases. The CDR3 is 14 amino acids. CDR1 and CDR2 (germline): PRHDT, FYEKMQ (reference sequence). The TCR was taken from a man in his forties in good health. V gene TRBV13 combines with J gene TRBJ2-3, with 7 nucleotides matching TRBD1. Sequencing was performed on blood. The DNA of the CDR3 is TGTGCCAGCAGCGCCGCAGGGGGAACAGATACGCAGTATTTT. This sequence encodes CASSAAGGTDTQYF. The variable domain in full, with the rest retrieved from reference TRBV13 and TRBJ2-3, is AAGVIQSPRHLIKEKRETATLKCYPIPRHDTVYWYQQGPGQDPQFLISFYEKMQSDKGSIPDRFSAQQFSDYHSELNMSSLELGDSALYFCASSAAGGTDTQYFGPGTRLTVL.